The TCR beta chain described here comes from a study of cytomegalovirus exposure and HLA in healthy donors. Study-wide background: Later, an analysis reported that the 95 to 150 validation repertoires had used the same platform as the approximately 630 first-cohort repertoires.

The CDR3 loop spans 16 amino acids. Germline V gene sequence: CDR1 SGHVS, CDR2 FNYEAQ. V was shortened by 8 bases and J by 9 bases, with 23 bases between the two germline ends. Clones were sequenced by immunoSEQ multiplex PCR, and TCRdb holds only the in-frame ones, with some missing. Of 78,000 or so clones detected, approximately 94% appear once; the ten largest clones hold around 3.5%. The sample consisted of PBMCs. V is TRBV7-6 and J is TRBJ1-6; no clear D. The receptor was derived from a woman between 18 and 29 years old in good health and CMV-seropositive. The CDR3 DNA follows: TGTGCCAGCTCATCCCAATTAGGGTTGGAGGGTTCACCCCTCCACTTT. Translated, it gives CASSSQLGLEGSPLHF.